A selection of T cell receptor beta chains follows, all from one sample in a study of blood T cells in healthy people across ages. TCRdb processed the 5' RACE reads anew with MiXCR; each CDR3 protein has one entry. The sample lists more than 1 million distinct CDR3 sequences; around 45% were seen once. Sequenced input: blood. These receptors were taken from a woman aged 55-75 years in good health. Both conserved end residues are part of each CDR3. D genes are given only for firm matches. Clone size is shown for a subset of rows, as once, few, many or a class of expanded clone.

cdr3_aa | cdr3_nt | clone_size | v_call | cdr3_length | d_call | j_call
CASSLGSGLGSNQPQHF | TGCGCCAGCAGCTTGGGGTCCGGGTTAGGGAGCAATCAGCCCCAGCATTTT | NA | TRBV5-1 | 17 | NA | TRBJ1-5
CSATPQTSYEQYF | TGCAGTGCTACTCCACAGACGTCCTACGAGCAGTACTTC | once | TRBV20-1 | 13 | NA | TRBJ2-7
CASSHLGTGGGFYGYTF | TGCGCCAGCAGCCATCTCGGAACAGGGGGAGGTTTCTATGGCTACACCTTC | NA | TRBV4-1 | 17 | TRBD1 | TRBJ1-2
CSGVGPRASYTF | TGCAGCGGTGTAGGGCCTCGAGCGAGCTACACCTTC | NA | TRBV29-1 | 12 | NA | TRBJ1-2
CASSLGGITDTQYF | TGTGCCAGCAGCTTAGGGGGAATCACAGATACGCAGTATTTT | many | TRBV7-9 | 14 | NA | TRBJ2-3
CASSYGQTETQYF | TGTGCCAGCAGTTACGGACAGACAGAGACCCAGTACTTC | NA | TRBV6-5 | 13 | NA | TRBJ2-5
CASSHRGAYEQYF | TGTGCCAGCAGCCACAGGGGTGCATACGAGCAGTACTTC | many | TRBV28 | 13 | TRBD1 | TRBJ2-7
CAISEWLRDGYTF | TGTGCCATCAGTGAGTGGCTGCGGGATGGCTACACCTTC | NA | TRBV10-3 | 13 | NA | TRBJ1-2
CASKDRDFYEQYF | TGCGCCAGCAAGGACAGGGATTTCTACGAGCAGTACTTC | NA | TRBV10-2 | 13 | TRBD1 | TRBJ2-7
CASSLGLAGHYEQYF | TGCGCCAGCAGCCTAGGACTAGCGGGCCACTACGAGCAGTACTTC | few | TRBV5-1 | 15 | TRBD2 | TRBJ2-7
CASSQDIPSLIAKNIQYF | TGTGCCAGCAGCCAAGATATTCCCTCTCTCATAGCCAAAAACATTCAGTACTTC | few | TRBV3-1 | 18 | NA | TRBJ2-4
CASSPLPDKNTEAFF | TGTGCCAGCTCACCACTTCCGGACAAGAACACTGAAGCTTTCTTT | NA | TRBV18 | 15 | NA | TRBJ1-1
CASSLLAVQETQYF | TGTGCCAGCAGTTTACTAGCGGTGCAAGAGACCCAGTACTTC | NA | TRBV12-3/TRBV12-4 | 14 | TRBD2 | TRBJ2-5
CASSVELAVRGGANVLTF | TGTGCCAGCAGCGTAGAGCTAGCGGTAAGGGGTGGGGCCAACGTCCTGACTTTC | few | TRBV9 | 18 | TRBD2 | TRBJ2-6
CASSSGRLNNEQFF | TGTGCCAGCAGCAGCGGGAGGCTTAACAATGAGCAGTTCTTC | many | TRBV6-2/TRBV6-3 | 14 | TRBD2 | TRBJ2-1
CASSVVHGGGEQYF | TGTGCCAGCAGCGTAGTTCATGGAGGAGGGGAGCAGTACTTC | NA | TRBV9 | 14 | NA | TRBJ2-5
CASSPSGSTLNEQFF | TGTGCCAGCAGCCCCAGCGGGAGTACCCTCAATGAGCAGTTCTTC | NA | TRBV3-1 | 15 | TRBD2 | TRBJ2-1
CASSFKTAQETQYF | TGTGCCAGCAGCTTTAAAACAGCGCAAGAGACCCAGTACTTC | NA | TRBV5-6 | 14 | NA | TRBJ2-5
CSARPHYTDTQYF | TGCAGTGCTAGGCCCCACTACACAGATACGCAGTATTTT | NA | TRBV20-1 | 13 | NA | TRBJ2-3
CASSLGQRKTQYF | TGTGCCAGCAGCCTCGGACAGAGAAAGACGCAGTATTTT | NA | TRBV12-3/TRBV12-4 | 13 | NA | TRBJ2-3
CSGGLAGTQYF | TGCAGCGGTGGGCTAGCGGGGACCCAGTACTTC | NA | TRBV29-1 | 11 | TRBD2 | TRBJ2-5
CASSLGRGYYEQYF | TGTGCCAGCAGCTTGGGCAGGGGGTACTACGAGCAGTACTTC | NA | TRBV5-6 | 14 | TRBD1 | TRBJ2-7
CASSRGTGKETQYF | TGTGCCAGCAGCCGCGGGACAGGGAAAGAGACCCAGTACTTC | many | TRBV12-3/TRBV12-4 | 14 | TRBD1 | TRBJ2-5
CSAGQVPYEQYF | TGCAGTGCGGGACAGGTACCCTACGAGCAGTACTTC | NA | TRBV20-1 | 12 | TRBD1 | TRBJ2-7
CASSSQTVNEQFF | TGCGCCAGCAGCTCCCAGACGGTCAATGAGCAGTTCTTC | NA | TRBV5-1 | 13 | NA | TRBJ2-1
CASSFTDTYEQYF | TGCGCCAGCAGCTTTACTGATACCTACGAGCAGTACTTC | NA | TRBV5-1 | 13 | NA | TRBJ2-7
CASKIAGGPPPGELFF | TGTGCCAGCAAGATAGCGGGAGGGCCCCCACCAGGGGAGCTGTTTTTT | NA | TRBV6-2/TRBV6-3 | 16 | TRBD2 | TRBJ2-2
CSARDRQGGADAQYF | TGCAGTGCTAGAGATCGACAGGGAGGTGCAGATGCGCAGTATTTT | NA | TRBV20-1 | 15 | NA | TRBJ2-3
CASSWGSALGGNTEAFF | TGCGCCAGCAGCTGGGGGTCAGCGCTAGGGGGAAACACTGAAGCTTTCTTT | NA | TRBV5-1 | 17 | NA | TRBJ1-1
CATSREGTGGETQYF | TGTGCCACCAGCAGAGAAGGGACAGGGGGTGAGACCCAGTACTTC | few | TRBV15 | 15 | TRBD1 | TRBJ2-5